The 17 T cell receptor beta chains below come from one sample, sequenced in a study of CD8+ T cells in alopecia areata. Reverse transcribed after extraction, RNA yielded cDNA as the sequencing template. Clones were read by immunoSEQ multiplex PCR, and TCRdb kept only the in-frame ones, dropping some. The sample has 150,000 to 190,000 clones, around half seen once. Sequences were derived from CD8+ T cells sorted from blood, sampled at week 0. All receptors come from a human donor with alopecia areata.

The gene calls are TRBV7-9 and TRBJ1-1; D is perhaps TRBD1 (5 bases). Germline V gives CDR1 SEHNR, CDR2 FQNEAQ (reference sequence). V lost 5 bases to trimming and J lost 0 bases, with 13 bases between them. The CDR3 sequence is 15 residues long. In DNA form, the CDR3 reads TGTGCCAGCAGCGTTGAGGGGAACATGAACACTGAAGCTTTCTTT. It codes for CASSVEGNMNTEAFF. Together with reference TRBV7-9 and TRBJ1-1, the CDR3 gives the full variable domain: DTGVSQNPRHKITKRGQNVTFRCDPISEHNRLYWYRQTLGQGPEFLTYFQNEAQLEKSRLLSDRFSAERPKGSFSTLEIQRTEQGDSAMYLCASSVEGNMNTEAFFGQGTRLTVV.

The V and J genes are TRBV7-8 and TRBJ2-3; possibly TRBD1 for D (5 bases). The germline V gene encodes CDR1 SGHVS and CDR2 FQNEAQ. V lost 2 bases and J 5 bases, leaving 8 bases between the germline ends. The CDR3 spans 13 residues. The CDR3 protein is CASSLHRIDTQYF. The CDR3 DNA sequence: TGTGCCAGCAGCTTACACAGGATAGATACGCAGTATTTT.

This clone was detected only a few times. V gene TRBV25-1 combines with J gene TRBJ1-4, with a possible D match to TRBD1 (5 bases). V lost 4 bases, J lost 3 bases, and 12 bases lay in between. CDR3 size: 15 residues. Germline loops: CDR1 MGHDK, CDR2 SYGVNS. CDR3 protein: CASSATGRSNEKLFF. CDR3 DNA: TGTGCCAGCAGTGCCACAGGCCGATCTAATGAAAAACTGTTTTTT.

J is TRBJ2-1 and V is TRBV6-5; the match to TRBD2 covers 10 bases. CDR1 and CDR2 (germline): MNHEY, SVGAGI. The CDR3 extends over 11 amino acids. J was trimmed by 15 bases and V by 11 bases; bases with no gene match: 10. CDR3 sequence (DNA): TGTGCCTCGGGCGGACTAGCGGCACCGTTCTTC. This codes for CASGGLAAPFF.

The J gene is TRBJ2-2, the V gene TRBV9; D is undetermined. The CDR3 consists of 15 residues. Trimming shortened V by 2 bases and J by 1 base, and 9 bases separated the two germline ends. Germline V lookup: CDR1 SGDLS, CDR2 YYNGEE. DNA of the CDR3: TGTGCCAGCAGCGTGACGTTGGTGAACACCGGGGAGCTGTTTTTT. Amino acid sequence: CASSVTLVNTGELFF. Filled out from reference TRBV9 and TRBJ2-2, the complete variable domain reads DSGVTQTPKHLITATGQRVTLRCSPRSGDLSVYWYQQSLDQGLQFLIQYYNGEERAKGNILERFSAQQFPDLHSELNLSSLELGDSALYFCASSVTLVNTGELFFGEGSRLTVL.

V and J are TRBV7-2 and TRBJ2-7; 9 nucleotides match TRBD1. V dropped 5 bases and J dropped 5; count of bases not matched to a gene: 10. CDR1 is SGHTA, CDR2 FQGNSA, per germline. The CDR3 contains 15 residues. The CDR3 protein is CASSISGQGLHEQYF. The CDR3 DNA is TGTGCCAGCAGCATATCGGGACAGGGTCTCCACGAGCAGTACTTC. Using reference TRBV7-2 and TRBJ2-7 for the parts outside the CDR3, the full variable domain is GAGVSQSPSNKVTEKGKDVELRCDPISGHTALYWYRQSLGQGLEFLIYFQGNSAPDKSGLPSDRFSAERTGGSVSTLTIQRTQQEDSAVYLCASSISGQGLHEQYFGPGTRLTVT.

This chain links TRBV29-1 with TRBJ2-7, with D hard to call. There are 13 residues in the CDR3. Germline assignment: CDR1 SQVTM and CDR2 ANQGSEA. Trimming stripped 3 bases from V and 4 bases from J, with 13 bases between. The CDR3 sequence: CSVDLEDGYEQYF. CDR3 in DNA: TGCAGCGTTGATCTCGAGGATGGGTACGAGCAGTACTTC.

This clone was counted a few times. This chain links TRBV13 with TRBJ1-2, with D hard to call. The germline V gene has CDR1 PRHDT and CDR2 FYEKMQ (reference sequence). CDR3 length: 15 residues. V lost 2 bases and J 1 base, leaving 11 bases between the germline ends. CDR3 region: CASSLNPEINYGYTF. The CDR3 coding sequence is TGTGCCAGCAGCTTAAACCCTGAGATTAACTATGGCTACACCTTC.

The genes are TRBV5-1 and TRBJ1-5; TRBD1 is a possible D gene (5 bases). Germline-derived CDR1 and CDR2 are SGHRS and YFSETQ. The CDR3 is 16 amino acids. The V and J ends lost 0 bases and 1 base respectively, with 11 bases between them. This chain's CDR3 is CASSLGGSSSNQPQHF. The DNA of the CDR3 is TGCGCCAGCAGCTTGGGGGGCAGCTCAAGCAATCAGCCCCAGCATTTT.

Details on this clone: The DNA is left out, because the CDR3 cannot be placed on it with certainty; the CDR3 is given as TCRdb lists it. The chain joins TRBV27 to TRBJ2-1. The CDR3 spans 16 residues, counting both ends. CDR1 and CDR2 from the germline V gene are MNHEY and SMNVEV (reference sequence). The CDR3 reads CASSLHQQLPYNEQFF.

The CDR3 DNA is TGTGCCAGCAGTACAATCGCGGGTTACTATGGCTACACCTTC. Translation gives CASSTIAGYYGYTF. This chain links TRBV28 with TRBJ1-2, with D unresolved. The CDR3 length is 14 residues. Germline loops: CDR1 MDHEN, CDR2 SYDVKM. V was cut by 5 bases and J by 3 bases, with 13 bases left in between.

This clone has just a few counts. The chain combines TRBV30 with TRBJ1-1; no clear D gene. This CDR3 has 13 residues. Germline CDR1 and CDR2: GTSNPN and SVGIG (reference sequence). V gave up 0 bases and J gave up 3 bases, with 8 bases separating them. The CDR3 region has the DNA TGTGCCTGGAGTGTCGGCCACTACACTGAAGCTTTCTTT. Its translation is CAWSVGHYTEAFF.

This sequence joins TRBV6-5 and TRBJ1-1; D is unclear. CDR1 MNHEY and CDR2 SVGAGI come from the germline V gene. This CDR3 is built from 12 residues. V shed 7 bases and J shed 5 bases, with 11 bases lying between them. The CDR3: CASKGIGTEAFF. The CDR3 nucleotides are TGTGCCAGCAAAGGGATCGGAACTGAAGCTTTCTTT.

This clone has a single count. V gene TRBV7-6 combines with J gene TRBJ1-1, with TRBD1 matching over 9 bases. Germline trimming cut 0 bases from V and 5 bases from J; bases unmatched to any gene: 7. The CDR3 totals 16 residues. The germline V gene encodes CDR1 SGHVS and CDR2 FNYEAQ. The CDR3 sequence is CASSLAAQGAETEAFF. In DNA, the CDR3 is TGTGCCAGCAGCTTAGCGGCACAGGGGGCCGAGACTGAAGCTTTCTTT.

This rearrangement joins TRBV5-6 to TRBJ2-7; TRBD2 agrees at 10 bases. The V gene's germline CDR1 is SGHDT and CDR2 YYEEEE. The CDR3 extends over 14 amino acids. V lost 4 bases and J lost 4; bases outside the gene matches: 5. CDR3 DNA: TGTGCCAGCAGCGTGCGTAGCGGGGGGTACGAGCAGTACTTC. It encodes CASSVRSGGYEQYF.

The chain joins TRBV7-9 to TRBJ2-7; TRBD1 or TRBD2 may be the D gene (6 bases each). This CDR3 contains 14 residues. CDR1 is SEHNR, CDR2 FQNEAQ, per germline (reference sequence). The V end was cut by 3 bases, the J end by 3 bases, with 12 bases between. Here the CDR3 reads CASSFPGAGYEQYF. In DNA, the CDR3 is TGTGCCAGCAGCTTCCCGGGGGCTGGCTACGAGCAGTACTTC.

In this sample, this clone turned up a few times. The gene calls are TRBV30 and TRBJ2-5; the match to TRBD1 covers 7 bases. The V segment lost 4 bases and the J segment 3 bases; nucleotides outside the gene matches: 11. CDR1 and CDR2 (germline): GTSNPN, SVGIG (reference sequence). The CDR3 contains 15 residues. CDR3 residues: CAWNLIRDSEETQYF. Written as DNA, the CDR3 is TGTGCCTGGAACCTGATCCGGGACAGTGAAGAGACCCAGTACTTC. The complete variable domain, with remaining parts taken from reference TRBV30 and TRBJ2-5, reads SQTIHQWPATLVQPVGSPLSLECTVEGTSNPNLYWYRQAAGRGLQLLFYSVGIGQISSEVPQNLSASRPQDRQFILSSKKLLLSDSGFYLCAWNLIRDSEETQYFGPGTRLLVL.